The clone carrying this TCR beta chain was seen repeatedly, ten times or more. Template material for amplifying TCR beta CDR3 regions consisted of RNA transcripts. RT-PCR in the first round (using the HTBI primer set) targeted the TCR CDR3. Using its own MiXCR run on the multiplex PCR reads, TCRdb lists one record per CDR3 protein. This table holds around 350,000 distinct CDR3 sequences, about 20% found once. These data belong to a study of T cells in Graves' hyperthyroidism and ophthalmopathy. Patients with uncontrolled infections, other autoimmune diseases, pregnancy or lactation were excluded. On the basis of clinical symptoms, serum thyroxine and TRAb, thyroid ultrasound and orbital computed tomography, diagnoses were made. Germline CDR1 is KGHSH and CDR2 is LQKENI. This CDR3 comprises 15 residues. V was pared by 3 bases and J by 5 bases, with 17 bases between.

The clonotype comes from a woman aged 18-29 years with Graves' hyperthyroidism. J is TRBJ2-7 and V is TRBV18, with a weak D call TRBD1 (7 bases). The sample consisted of blood. The CDR3 nucleotides are TGTGCCAGCTCACCGAGCCAGGGGGGTAGGAACGAGCAGTACTTC. Translation: CASSPSQGGRNEQYF.